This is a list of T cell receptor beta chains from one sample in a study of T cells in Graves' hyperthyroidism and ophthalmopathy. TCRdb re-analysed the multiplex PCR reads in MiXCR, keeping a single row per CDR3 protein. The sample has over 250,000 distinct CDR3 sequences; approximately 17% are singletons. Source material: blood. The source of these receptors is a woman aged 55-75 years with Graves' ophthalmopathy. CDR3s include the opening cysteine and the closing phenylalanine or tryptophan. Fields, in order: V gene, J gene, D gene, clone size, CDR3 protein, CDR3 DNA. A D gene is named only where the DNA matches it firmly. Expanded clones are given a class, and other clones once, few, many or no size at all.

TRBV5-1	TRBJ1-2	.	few	CASSQGGPYGYTF	TGCGCCAGCAGCCAGGGAGGCCCCTATGGCTACACCTTC
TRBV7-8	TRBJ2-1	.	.	CASSLVGFNEQFF	TGTGCCAGCAGCTTAGTAGGTTTTAATGAGCAGTTCTTC
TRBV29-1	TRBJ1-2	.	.	CSVEEAEVYGYTF	TGCAGCGTTGAAGAAGCGGAGGTCTATGGCTACACCTTC
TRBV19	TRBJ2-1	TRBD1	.	CASSTGTGGVGNEQFF	TGTGCCAGTAGTACGGGGACAGGGGGGGTAGGAAATGAGCAGTTCTTC
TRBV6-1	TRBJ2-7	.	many	CASTSPGFPYEQYF	TGTGCCAGCACCTCACCCGGGTTTCCCTACGAGCAGTACTTC
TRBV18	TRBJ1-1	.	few	CASSPSRDIPTEAFF	TGTGCCAGCTCACCATCCCGGGACATTCCGACTGAAGCTTTCTTT
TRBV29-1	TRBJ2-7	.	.	CSVGRAGDRNEQYF	TGCAGCGTTGGGCGGGCAGGGGATCGGAACGAGCAGTACTTC
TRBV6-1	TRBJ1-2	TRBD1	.	CASSRAAGTGRHYGYTF	TGTGCCAGCAGTCGCGCCGCCGGGACAGGGAGACACTATGGCTACACCTTC
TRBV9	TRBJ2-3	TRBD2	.	CAGSSRVTSGTDTQYF	TGTGCCGGCAGCTCCAGGGTGACTAGCGGCACAGATACGCAGTATTTT
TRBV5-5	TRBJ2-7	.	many	CASSYTARREQYF	TGTGCCAGCAGCTATACAGCCCGTCGCGAGCAGTACTTC
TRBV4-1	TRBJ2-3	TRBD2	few	CASSQNHLAEGNTQYF	TGCGCCAGCAGCCAAAATCATCTAGCGGAGGGAAATACGCAGTATTTT
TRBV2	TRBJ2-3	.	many	CASGWGTDTQYF	TGTGCCAGCGGGTGGGGCACAGATACGCAGTATTTT
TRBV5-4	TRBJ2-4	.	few	CASSLTQATRTKNIQYF	TGTGCCAGCAGCTTGACCCAGGCGACCAGAACTAAAAACATTCAGTACTTC
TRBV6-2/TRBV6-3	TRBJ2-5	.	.	CASSIRRRRSGETQYF	TGTGCCAGCAGTATACGGAGGAGGAGGTCGGGGGAGACCCAGTACTTC
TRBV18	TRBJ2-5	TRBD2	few	CASSPPGGASYQETQYF	TGTGCCAGCTCACCACCGGGAGGGGCTAGCTACCAAGAGACCCAGTACTTC
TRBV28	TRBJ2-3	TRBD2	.	CASSTRTSGGLTDTQYF	TGTGCCAGCAGTACCCGGACTAGCGGGGGGCTCACAGATACGCAGTATTTT
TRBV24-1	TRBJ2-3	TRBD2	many	CATSDLSTSGRTDTQYF	TGTGCCACCAGTGATCTCTCTACTAGCGGGAGGACAGATACGCAGTATTTT
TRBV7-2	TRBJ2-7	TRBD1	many	CASSLAGQGIYEQYF	TGTGCCAGCAGCTTAGCCGGACAGGGGATCTACGAGCAGTACTTC
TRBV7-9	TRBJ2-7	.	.	CASSSSGLYEQYF	TGTGCCAGCAGCTCATCAGGGCTCTACGAGCAGTACTTC
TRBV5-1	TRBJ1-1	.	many	CASSLVGTTYTEAFF	TGCGCCAGCAGCTTGGTAGGGACCACCTACACTGAAGCTTTCTTT
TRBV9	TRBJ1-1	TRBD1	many	CASSGRQGRMNTEAFF	TGTGCCAGCAGTGGGCGACAGGGACGAATGAACACTGAAGCTTTCTTT
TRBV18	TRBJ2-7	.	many	CASSPGRRYEQYF	TGTGCCAGCTCACCGGGCAGACGATACGAGCAGTACTTC
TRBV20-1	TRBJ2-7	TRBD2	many	CSARRPSGVYEQYF	TGCAGTGCTAGAAGGCCTAGCGGGGTATACGAGCAGTACTTC
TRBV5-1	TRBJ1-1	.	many	CASSLAGQEAFF	TGCGCCAGCAGCTTGGCCGGGCAAGAAGCTTTCTTT
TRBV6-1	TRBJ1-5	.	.	CASSESVYNQPQHF	TGTGCCAGCAGTGAAAGCGTGTACAATCAGCCCCAGCATTTT
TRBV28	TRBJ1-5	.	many	CASTLATAQPQHF	TGTGCCAGCACCCTGGCCACGGCTCAGCCCCAGCATTTT
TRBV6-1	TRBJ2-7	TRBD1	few	CASSYRGTGLDEQYF	TGTGCCAGCAGTTACCGGGGGACAGGGCTAGACGAGCAGTACTTC
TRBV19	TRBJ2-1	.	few	CATRPITGSSYNEQFF	TGTGCCACTAGGCCCATTACGGGGAGCTCCTACAATGAGCAGTTCTTC
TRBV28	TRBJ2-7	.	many	CASSLERYEQYF	TGTGCCAGCAGCCTCGAGCGATACGAGCAGTACTTC
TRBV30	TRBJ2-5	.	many	CAWSVGLGDETQYF	TGTGCCTGGAGTGTAGGCCTCGGGGATGAGACCCAGTACTTC
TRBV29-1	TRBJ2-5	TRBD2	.	CSVAGGVKETQYF	TGCAGCGTTGCTGGGGGGGTAAAAGAGACCCAGTACTTC
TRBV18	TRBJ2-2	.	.	CASSPVGTANTGELFF	TGTGCCAGCTCACCGGTAGGGACGGCGAACACCGGGGAGCTGTTTTTT
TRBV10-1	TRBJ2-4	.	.	CASERQNIQYF	TGCGCCAGCGAGCGGCAAAACATTCAGTACTTC
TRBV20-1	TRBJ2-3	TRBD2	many	CSASGRTSRFTDTQYF	TGCAGTGCCAGCGGTAGGACTAGCAGATTCACAGATACGCAGTATTTT
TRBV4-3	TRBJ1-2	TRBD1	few	CASSQVGTGGYGYTF	TGCGCCAGCAGCCAAGTTGGGACAGGCGGCTATGGCTACACCTTC
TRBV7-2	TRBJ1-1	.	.	CASSHRWVAFF	TGTGCCAGCAGCCATCGATGGGTAGCTTTCTTT
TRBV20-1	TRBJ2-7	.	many	CSAERTASYEQYF	TGCAGTGCTGAGAGGACAGCCTCCTACGAGCAGTACTTC
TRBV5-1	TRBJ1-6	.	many	CASSLGLTGGSERSPLHF	TGCGCCAGCAGCTTGGGACTGACAGGAGGGTCTGAGCGGTCACCCCTCCACTTT
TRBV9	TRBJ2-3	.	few	CASSVGGTAGDTQYF	TGTGCCAGCAGCGTAGGAGGGACCGCCGGCGATACGCAGTATTTT
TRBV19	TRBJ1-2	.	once	CASRSRRGASYGYTF	TGTGCCAGTAGGTCCCGCCGGGGGGCGAGCTATGGCTACACCTTC